This TCR beta chain was captured by sequencing in a study of cytomegalovirus exposure and HLA in healthy donors (dated by TCRdb to between 2016 and 2019). Notes on the research overall: The 666 repertoires of the first cohort and the 110 or so validation repertoires were produced on the same platform, according to a later analysis. In addition to the first cohort of 500 to 850 subjects, a separate validation cohort of 120 different subjects was used. To predict cytomegalovirus infection status, the study brought together high-throughput TCR immunosequencing, statistical association of individual TCRs with disease status, and machine learning. The study aimed to test whether signatures of past pathogen exposure could be identified by cataloging public T cell receptors.

Study-level results and caveats: Most TCR sequences were seen in very few donors, while some public TCRs were found in many individuals. The study listed 170 or so TCR beta chains as associated with cytomegalovirus. In vitro tests confirmed that a few of the cytomegalovirus-associated TCR beta chains recognize cytomegalovirus antigens. The authors suggested that the approach could potentially be generalized to other disease states and immunological phenotypes. Of the cluster scores, approximately 94% were above 0 in a later analysis, which found that TCRs clustered in the first cohort also tended to co-occur in the 120 validation repertoires. A later analysis lacked HLA typing for the validation cohort, so it scored co-occurrence in that cohort across all 110 or so repertoires. Cytomegalovirus status was reported to be diagnosed by the classifier with high specificity and sensitivity in both the original and validation cohorts.

Libraries came from the immunoSEQ multiplex PCR assay. The authors' analysis ran thus. To diagnose cytomegalovirus status from the catalog of TCR beta chain sequences, a statistical classification framework was built. TCRdb's version of the immuneACCESS table is confined to in-frame rearrangements and falls short of the full clone set. An unresolved V gene accounts for under half of the shortfall where checked; the remainder is of unknown origin. For V, J and clone size, that table is used; D and trimming come from the DNA. This sample gives around 90,000 clones in total; around 82% of them show up just once. The top ten clones comprise roughly 12% of the sample. Separate from the approximately 670-subject first cohort, the validation cohort of over 90 subjects was the group to which the donors belonged. This clone was observed once. Its specific antigen is unknown. Base qualities are not at hand, and no much larger clone is one base apart.

CDR1 LGHNA and CDR2 YSLEER are derived from the germline V gene. The CDR3 has 14 amino acids, counting the end cysteine and phenylalanine. Left in the record is the CDR3 DNA by itself, 42 bases read in frame from the first base. Trimming costs V 3 bases and J 4 bases, and their ends lie 13 bases apart. The sample taken for sequencing was PBMCs. The source is a woman aged 18-29 years in good health and CMV-seropositive. The V and J segments used are TRBV4-3 and TRBJ2-7; the D segment could be TRBD1, given 6 matching bases. The bases are TGCGCCAGCAGCCACTCTCAGGGGCGGTACGAGCAGTACTTC. This gives the protein CASSHSQGRYEQYF.